The present TCR beta chain was sequenced within a study of control samples from healthy donors and cancer patients. There are 21 residues in the CDR3. V gave up 0 bases and J gave up 1 base; unmatched junction bases: 15. Germline V CDR1 and CDR2: MNHEY, SVGEGT. Libraries were prepared by immunoSEQ multiplex PCR; TCRdb keeps only in-frame clonotypes and omits some of them. The data hold approximately 150,000 clones, with roughly 92% observed a single time. V usage is TRBV6-2 or TRBV6-3 and J usage is TRBJ1-5, with 10 bases aligning to TRBD1. Sequencing was carried out using blood. This receptor was identified in a woman aged 18-30 years in good health. The CDR3 protein is CASSYSRGDRGSFGSNQPQHF. CDR3 nucleotide sequence: TGTGCCAGCAGTTACTCGAGGGGGGACAGGGGTAGCTTTGGGAGCAATCAGCCCCAGCATTTT.